The entry below gives a single T cell receptor beta chain sequence along with its context. Its antigen remains unidentified. Extracted RNA was reverse transcribed, and the resulting cDNA served as sequencing template. Sequencing was performed with immunoSEQ multiplex PCR; in TCRdb, only in-frame clones are kept and a portion is missing. Of roughly 210,000 clones in the sample, roughly 40% were seen once. Treatment of the sample: oral pan-JAK inhibitor, 5-10 mg twice daily. The sample originates from a study of CD8+ T cells in alopecia areata. Regarding the study as a whole: Lesional scalp displayed greater clonality than normal scalp, most notably in alopecia totalis/universalis.

The V gene's germline CDR1 is SGHRS and CDR2 YFSETQ. V was trimmed by 0 bases and J by 7 bases, leaving 14 bases between them. This CDR3 region has 15 residues. Specimen: CD4+ T cells sorted from blood, collected between weeks 36 and 40, from a patient treated with tofacitinib. The receptor's source is a human donor with alopecia areata. This chain joins TRBV5-1 and TRBJ2-1; a possible D gene is TRBD2 (5 bases). CDR3 nucleotide sequence: TGCGCCAGCAGCTTGGTCCCTAGCTGGGGTAATGAGCAGTTCTTC. It is translated as CASSLVPSWGNEQFF.